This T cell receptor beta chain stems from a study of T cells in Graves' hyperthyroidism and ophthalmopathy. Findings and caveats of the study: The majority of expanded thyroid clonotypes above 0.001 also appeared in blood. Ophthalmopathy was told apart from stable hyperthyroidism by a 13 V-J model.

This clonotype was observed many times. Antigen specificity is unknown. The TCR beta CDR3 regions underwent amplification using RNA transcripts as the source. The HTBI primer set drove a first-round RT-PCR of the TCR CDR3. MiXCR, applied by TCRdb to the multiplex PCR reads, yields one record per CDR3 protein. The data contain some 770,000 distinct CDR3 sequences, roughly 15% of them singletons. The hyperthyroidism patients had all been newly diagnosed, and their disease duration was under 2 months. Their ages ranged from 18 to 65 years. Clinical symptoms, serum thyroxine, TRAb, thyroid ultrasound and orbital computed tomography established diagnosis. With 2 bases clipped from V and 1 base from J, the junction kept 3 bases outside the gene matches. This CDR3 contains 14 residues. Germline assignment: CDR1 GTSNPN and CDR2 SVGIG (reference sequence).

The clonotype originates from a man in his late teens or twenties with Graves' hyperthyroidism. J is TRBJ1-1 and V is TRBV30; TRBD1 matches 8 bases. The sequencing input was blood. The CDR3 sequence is CAWSWGQANTEAFF. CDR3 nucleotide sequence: TGTGCCTGGAGTTGGGGACAGGCGAACACTGAAGCTTTCTTT.